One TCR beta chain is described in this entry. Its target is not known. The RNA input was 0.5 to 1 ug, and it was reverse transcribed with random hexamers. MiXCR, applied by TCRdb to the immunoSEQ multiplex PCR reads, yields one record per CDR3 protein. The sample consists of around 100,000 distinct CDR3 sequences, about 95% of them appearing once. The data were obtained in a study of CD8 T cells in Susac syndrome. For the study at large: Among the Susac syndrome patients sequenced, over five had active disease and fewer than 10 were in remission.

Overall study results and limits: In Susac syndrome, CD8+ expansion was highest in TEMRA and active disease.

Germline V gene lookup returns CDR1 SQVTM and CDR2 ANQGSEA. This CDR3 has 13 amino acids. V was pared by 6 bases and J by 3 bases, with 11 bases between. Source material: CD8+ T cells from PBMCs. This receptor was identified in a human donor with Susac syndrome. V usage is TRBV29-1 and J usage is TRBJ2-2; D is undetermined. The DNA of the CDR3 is TGCAGCGTCCGCCATTTAGACACCGGGGAGCTGTTTTTT. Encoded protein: CSVRHLDTGELFF.